Listed here are 27 T cell receptor beta chains from one sample, sequenced in a study of CD8+CD57+ T cells in acquired aplastic anemia. CDR3 and TCR beta VDJ profiling relied on genomic DNA as the template. TCRdb reanalysed the reads using MiXCR and keeps one entry per CDR3 protein. The table lists fewer than 200,000 distinct CDR3 sequences, around half of them singletons. The authors sequenced patients whose flow cytometry had shown CD8+CD57+ cell expansion. Sequencing input: sorted CD4+, CD8+, or CD8+CD57+ T cells (not recorded which) from PBMCs. These receptors were obtained from a human donor with aplastic anemia.

This clonotype was picked up one time. The V and J genes are TRBV13 and TRBJ1-1; possibly TRBD1 for D (5 bases). Germline CDR1 and CDR2: PRHDT and FYEKMQ (reference sequence). This CDR3 has 13 amino acids. With 6 bases removed from V and 5 bases from J, the gap between germline ends came to 13 bases. The CDR3 nucleotides are TGTGCCAGCAGGAAGGTTTGGGGGACTGAAGCTTTCTTT. This encodes CASRKVWGTEAFF.

In this sample, this clonotype turned up many times. The chain has TRBV5-1 and TRBJ2-3; 9 nucleotides line up with TRBD1. The V and J ends lost 0 bases and 4 bases, in that order; junction bases with no gene match: 3. The CDR3 has 15 residues. Germline V CDR1 and CDR2: SGHRS, YFSETQ. CDR3 in DNA: TGCGCCAGCAGCTTGGGGGACAGGGCCGCAGATACGCAGTATTTT. Translating it yields CASSLGDRAADTQYF.

The chain uses TRBV9 and TRBJ1-2; tentatively, D is TRBD1 (6 bases). V was cut by 0 bases and J by 2 bases, with 11 bases left in between. The germline V gene has CDR1 SGDLS and CDR2 YYNGEE. The CDR3 loop spans 15 amino acids. The CDR3 coding sequence is TGTGCCAGCAGCGTAGGAGGGGGGCGAAACTATGGCTACACCTTC. This translates into CASSVGGGRNYGYTF.

This clonotype came up many times. This chain links TRBV5-1 with TRBJ2-7; TRBD2 agrees at 7 bases. Trimming cost V 4 bases and J 5 bases; bases outside gene matches: 12. Germline V gene sequence: CDR1 SGHRS, CDR2 YFSETQ. The CDR3 runs 15 residues. The CDR3 loop reads CASSLQGPGTNEQYF. The CDR3 DNA is TGCGCCAGCAGCCTGCAGGGACCGGGGACTAACGAGCAGTACTTC.

The J gene is TRBJ2-1, the V gene TRBV5-4; D may correspond to TRBD1 or TRBD2 (5 bases each). The V end lost 0 bases, the J end lost 5 bases, and 12 bases lay between the germline ends. The CDR3 covers 15 residues. CDR1 is SGHNT and CDR2 is YYREEE in the germline V gene (reference sequence). CDR3 nucleotide sequence: TGTGCCAGCAGCTTGGATACAGGAGGTCACAATGAGCAGTTCTTC. Translation gives CASSLDTGGHNEQFF. Combining the CDR3 with reference TRBV5-4 and TRBJ2-1 gives the whole variable domain ETGVTQSPTHLIKTRGQQVTLRCSSQSGHNTVSWYQQALGQGPQFIFQYYREEENGRGNFPPRFSGLQFPNYSSELNVNALELDDSALYLCASSLDTGGHNEQFFGPGTRLTVL.

This clonotype was counted at least ten times. V gene TRBV7-2 combines with J gene TRBJ2-1; 13 positions agree with TRBD2. Looked up from germline, CDR1 is SGHTA and CDR2 is FQGNSA. This CDR3 is 13 amino acids long. V was clipped by 10 bases and J by 11 bases; unmatched bases: 8. The CDR3: CATRTSGGPQQFF. In DNA, the CDR3 is TGTGCCACCAGGACTAGCGGGGGCCCACAGCAGTTCTTC.

In this sample, this clonotype is medium-sized. The chain is built from TRBV10-3 and TRBJ2-7, with TRBD1 as a possible D gene (6 bases). This CDR3 is 12 amino acids long. Looked up from germline, CDR1 is ENHRY and CDR2 is SYGVKD. Trimming shortened V by 10 bases and J by 3 bases, and 13 bases separated the two germline ends. The CDR3 DNA follows: TGTGCCACCCAAAAACAGGGCTACGAGCAGTACTTC. It translates to CATQKQGYEQYF.

The chain uses TRBV7-7 and TRBJ2-7, with TRBD1 matching over 11 bases. Per the germline V gene, CDR1 is SSHAT and CDR2 is FNYEAQ (reference sequence). CDR3 length equals 13 residues. CDR3 nucleotide sequence: TGTGCTAGGGCCGGGACAGGGGGAAAAGAGCAGTACTTC. Its protein is CARAGTGGKEQYF.

A single count supports this clonotype. V gene TRBV19 combines with J gene TRBJ2-7; 11 bases are a match to TRBD2. Germline V CDR1 and CDR2: LNHDA, SQIVND (reference sequence). CDR3 length equals 14 residues. Trimming at V came to 3 bases and at J to 3 bases, leaving 1 base not matched to a gene. This CDR3 reads CASSMTSGNYEQYF. CDR3 DNA sequence: TGTGCCAGTAGTATGACTAGCGGGAACTACGAGCAGTACTTC. Full variable domain (missing parts from reference TRBV19 and TRBJ2-7): DGGITQSPKYLFRKEGQNVTLSCEQNLNHDAMYWYRQDPGQGLRLIYYSQIVNDFQKGDIAEGYSVSREKKESFPLTVTSAQKNPTAFYLCASSMTSGNYEQYFGPGTRLTVT.

The table lists this clonotype with a count of one. The CDR3 reads CATSRDSAREQYF. CDR3 bases: TGTGCCACCAGCAGAGATTCAGCACGCGAGCAGTACTTC. The chain uses TRBV15 and TRBJ2-7; D is unclear. The germline gives CDR1 LNHNV, CDR2 YYDKDF (reference sequence). The ends were cut back, 0 bases at V and 6 bases at J, with 9 bases in the middle. The CDR3 has 13 amino acids. Full variable domain (remainder filled in from reference TRBV15 and TRBJ2-7): DAMVIQNPRYQVTQFGKPVTLSCSQTLNHNVMYWYQQKSSQAPKLLFHYYDKDFNNEADTPDNFQSRRPNTSFCFLDIRSPGLGDTAMYLCATSRDSAREQYFGPGTRLTVT.

The rearrangement uses TRBV10-2 and TRBJ1-2, with D possibly matching TRBD1 (5 bases). There are 13 residues in the CDR3. V was shortened by 6 bases and J by 6 bases, with 14 bases between the two germline ends. Germline V gene sequence: CDR1 WSHSY, CDR2 SAAADI. CDR3 protein: CASRDIIYDGYTF. In DNA, the CDR3 is TGCGCCAGCAGGGACATAATTTACGATGGCTACACCTTC.

This chain connects TRBV10-3 to TRBJ2-1; 15 bases agree with TRBD2. The CDR3 contains 15 residues. The germline V gene has CDR1 ENHRY and CDR2 SYGVKD. The V gene end was trimmed by 10 bases and the J gene end by 7 bases; junction bases not matched to a gene: 8. Here the CDR3 reads CATDGLAGGINEQFF. The DNA for the CDR3 is TGTGCCACTGACGGACTAGCGGGAGGGATAAATGAGCAGTTCTTC.

This chain connects TRBV19 to TRBJ2-5, with a tentative D call TRBD2 (6 bases). This CDR3 is 16 amino acids long. Germline V CDR1 and CDR2: LNHDA, SQIVND (reference sequence). The ends were cut back, 1 base at V and 2 bases at J, with 14 bases in the middle. CDR3 bases: TGTGCCAGTAGTATAGTGGGGGGAAGCGGGCAAGAGACCCAGTACTTC. Translating it yields CASSIVGGSGQETQYF.

The V gene is TRBV7-6, the J gene TRBJ2-2, with D perhaps matching TRBD2 (6 bases). Trimming removed 4 bases from V and 5 bases from J, with 14 bases in between. In germline, CDR1 is SGHVS, CDR2 FNYEAQ. This CDR3 is built from 15 residues. The DNA for the CDR3 is TGTGCCAGCAGCTCCTTTTTAGCGGAGACCGGGGAGCTGTTTTTT. Its translation is CASSSFLAETGELFF.

This clonotype was seen only a few times. The genes are TRBV18 and TRBJ1-1; 8 nucleotides align to TRBD1. CDR1 is KGHSH, CDR2 LQKENI, per germline. The CDR3 has 16 residues. J lost 4 bases, V lost 3 bases, and 10 bases had no gene match. The CDR3 DNA reads as TGTGCCAGCTCACCCACAGGGGGAAGGGTAAGCACTGAAGCTTTCTTT. Protein sequence: CASSPTGGRVSTEAFF.

In this sample, this clonotype turned up once. This chain uses TRBV24-1 with TRBJ1-5; D gene ambiguous. The CDR3 contains 13 residues. Trimming removed 12 bases from V and 2 bases from J, with 13 bases in between. Germline CDR1 reads KGHDR; CDR2 reads SFDVKD. The CDR3 DNA is TGTGCCGCTAGCGGGATCGGCAATCAGCCCCAGCATTTT. This gives the protein CAASGIGNQPQHF.

The gene calls are TRBV2 and TRBJ1-2; no reliable D call. The ends were cut back, 8 bases at V and 2 bases at J, with 12 bases in the middle. CDR3 length: 13 amino acids. In germline, CDR1 is SNHLY, CDR2 FYNNEI. CDR3 in amino acids: CASPSPPNYGYTF. CDR3 nucleotides: TGTGCCAGCCCTTCCCCTCCCAACTATGGCTACACCTTC.

The chain carries TRBV27 and TRBJ2-7; D possibly uses TRBD1 or TRBD2 (5 bases each). The V gene's germline CDR1 is MNHEY and CDR2 SMNVEV (reference sequence). This CDR3 spans 13 amino acids. Trimming removed 6 bases at V and 4 bases at J, with 13 bases between. The CDR3 protein is CASSRDGAYEQYF. CDR3 sequence (DNA): TGTGCCAGCAGCAGAGACGGGGCTTACGAGCAGTACTTC.

The DNA of the CDR3 is TGTGCCAGCAGTGACCCACCCCAAGGGGCGAGAAGCACTGAAGCTTTCTTT. Translation: CASSDPPQGARSTEAFF. The genes are TRBV6-4 and TRBJ1-1, with a weak D call TRBD1 (5 bases). Germline V CDR1 and CDR2: MRHNA, SNTAGT. V was pared by 2 bases and J by 4 bases, with 20 bases between. This CDR3 region has 17 residues.

This chain joins TRBV2 and TRBJ2-1; D ambiguous. Per the germline V gene, CDR1 is SNHLY and CDR2 is FYNNEI. CDR3 length equals 13 residues. The V end lost 4 bases, the J end lost 4 bases, and 8 bases lay between the germline ends. CDR3 DNA sequence: TGTGCCAGCAGTGGGCTAGTTTACAATGAGCAGTTCTTC. Residues: CASSGLVYNEQFF.

V is TRBV9 and J is TRBJ2-7; TRBD1 agrees at 11 bases. V dropped 0 bases and J dropped 5; count of bases not matched to a gene: 4. This CDR3 contains 15 residues. CDR1 and CDR2 from the germline V gene are SGDLS and YYNGEE. Written as DNA, the CDR3 is TGTGCCAGCAGCGTAGGACGGACAGGGGGCGACGAGCAGTACTTC. Amino acids: CASSVGRTGGDEQYF.

This clonotype was seen a few times. The V call is TRBV15, the J call TRBJ2-2, with 7 nucleotides matching TRBD1. Germline V CDR1 and CDR2: LNHNV, YYDKDF (reference sequence). The CDR3 is 16 amino acids. J gave up 3 bases and V 0 bases, and 4 bases lay outside the gene matches. The CDR3 reads CATSRDPGGHTGELFF. The CDR3 nucleotides are TGTGCCACCAGCAGAGACCCAGGGGGACACACCGGGGAGCTGTTTTTT.

The chain recombines TRBV29-1 with TRBJ2-5; 8 positions agree with TRBD1. CDR3 length: 14 residues. V shed 7 bases and J 2 bases; nucleotides not matched to a gene: 9. Germline V gene data show CDR1 as SQVTM and CDR2 as ANQGSEA. DNA for the CDR3: TGCAGCGCGAGACCGGGACAGGCACAAGAGACCCAGTACTTC. It specifies CSARPGQAQETQYF. The whole variable domain, remainder taken from reference TRBV29-1 and TRBJ2-5, is SAVISQKPSRDICQRGTSLTIQCQVDSQVTMMFWYRQQPGQSLTLIATANQGSEATYESGFVIDKFPISRPNLTFSTLTVSNMSPEDSSIYLCSARPGQAQETQYFGPGTRLLVL.

A few counts support this clonotype. The V and J genes are TRBV7-4 and TRBJ1-1; TRBD1 might be the D (6 bases). This CDR3 spans 13 amino acids. The V and J ends lost 6 bases and 4 bases respectively, with 12 bases between them. Germline CDR1 SGHVT, CDR2 SQSDAQ. In nucleotides, the CDR3 is TGTGCCAGCAGAGGGGGACGCGGCACTGAAGCTTTCTTT. Its translation is CASRGGRGTEAFF.

The chain carries TRBV20-1 and TRBJ2-3; D is unclear. Germline loops: CDR1 DFQATT, CDR2 SNEGSKA (reference sequence). With 5 bases removed from V and 9 bases from J, the gap between germline ends came to 18 bases. CDR3 size: 13 residues. CDR3 nucleotides: TGCAGTGCTCTCCTAGGACGGTTAGACACGCAGTATTTT. This translates into CSALLGRLDTQYF.

Of note for this clonotype: A read error is possible here, since a much larger clone lies one base away. The CDR3 does not end in the conserved phenylalanine or tryptophan, so this is likely a read error. The rearrangement links TRBV5-5 to TRBJ1-5, with 9 bases that match TRBD1. V trimming: 3 bases; J trimming: 4 bases; junction bases outside the gene matches: 5. Germline values: CDR1 SGHKS, CDR2 YYEKEE (reference sequence). The CDR3 sequence is 15 residues long. The CDR3 here is CASSYTGGGNQPQHL. The CDR3 DNA sequence: TGTGCCAGCAGCTACACAGGGGGCGGTAATCAGCCCCAGCATCTT.

For this clonotype: It may be a read error: a sequence one base away is much more abundant. This sequence joins TRBV5-1 and TRBJ1-1, with 7 bases aligning to TRBD1. The CDR3 has 15 residues. Per germline, CDR1 SGHRS and CDR2 YFSETQ. CDR3 coding DNA: TGCGCCGGCAGCTTACAACAGGGGATGGGGACTGAAGCTTTCTTT. This codes for CAGSLQQGMGTEAFF.